These 28 T cell receptor beta chains share one sample of origin, sequenced in a study of blood T cell repertoires in COVID-19. Generated by immunoSEQ multiplex PCR, the TCRdb table keeps only in-frame clones and is missing some. Of 45,000 to 65,000 clones listed, about nine tenths are singletons. Sequencing was done on a sample of peripheral blood. Receptors were obtained from a man aged 45-65 years with active COVID-19.

This clone was counted between two and nine times. The genes are TRBV9 and TRBJ2-1; D is perhaps TRBD2 (5 bases). V was trimmed by 0 bases and J by 0 bases, leaving 10 bases between them. This CDR3 spans 16 amino acids. Germline CDR1 reads SGDLS; CDR2 reads YYNGEE. The CDR3 DNA reads TGTGCCAGCAGCGTAGGAGGGAGCGCCTCCTACAATGAGCAGTTCTTC. Translated, it gives CASSVGGSASYNEQFF.

The chain combines TRBV27 with TRBJ1-1, with 8 nucleotides matching TRBD1. The V gene's germline CDR1 is MNHEY and CDR2 SMNVEV (reference sequence). CDR3 length equals 15 residues. V lost 5 bases to trimming and J lost 1 base; unmatched junction nucleotides: 6. This CDR3 is CASSHRTGRNTEAFF. The CDR3 DNA reads as TGTGCCAGCAGTCATAGGACAGGGCGGAACACTGAAGCTTTCTTT.

The CDR3 bases are TGTGCCTGGAGTGTACACGGGTCCTACGAGCAGTACTTC. Encoded protein: CAWSVHGSYEQYF. J is TRBJ2-7 and V is TRBV30; no clear D gene. Germline-derived CDR1 and CDR2 are GTSNPN and SVGIG (reference sequence). This CDR3 has 13 amino acids. Trimming removed 0 bases at V and 1 base at J, with 7 bases between.

This chain uses TRBV11-2 with TRBJ2-7; D possibly corresponds to TRBD1 (6 bases). The CDR3 extends over 15 amino acids. V lost 6 bases, J lost 0 bases, and 15 bases lay in between. Germline loops: CDR1 SGHAT, CDR2 FQNNGV. The CDR3 sequence: CASSSSDRSSYEQYF. CDR3 bases: TGTGCCAGCAGTTCTTCCGACAGGAGCTCCTACGAGCAGTACTTC.

This chain links TRBV7-2 with TRBJ1-6; D is uncertain. Germline lookup yields CDR1 SGHTA and CDR2 FQGNSA. The CDR3 is made up of 13 amino acids. V was pared by 1 base and J by 12 bases, with 10 bases between. The CDR3 region has the DNA TGTGCCAGCAGCTTAGAAGGTCGAGGACCCCTCCACTTT. This translates into CASSLEGRGPLHF.

The chain couples TRBV28 to TRBJ1-4; TRBD1 matches 8 bases. This CDR3 is 15 amino acids long. Trimming at V came to 5 bases and at J to 8 bases, leaving 10 bases not matched to a gene. Germline V CDR1 and CDR2: MDHEN, SYDVKM. Here the CDR3 reads CASSPQDREGEKLFF. DNA of the CDR3: TGTGCCAGCAGTCCCCAGGACAGGGAAGGAGAAAAACTGTTTTTT.

This clone was seen only once. Here the CDR3 DNA reads TGTGCCAGCAGAGGGGACACCCATCAGCCCCAGCATTTT. Amino acid sequence: CASRGDTHQPQHF. V is TRBV2 and J is TRBJ1-5, with D possibly being TRBD1 (6 bases). V lost 6 bases, J lost 5 bases, and 11 bases lay in between. The CDR3 has 13 residues. From germline, CDR1 is SNHLY and CDR2 FYNNEI.

In DNA, the CDR3 is TGTGCCAGCAGCCCGACAGTAAACTATGGCTACACCTTC. Translating gives CASSPTVNYGYTF. The chain recombines TRBV28 with TRBJ1-2; D is possibly TRBD1 (5 bases). The CDR3 covers 13 residues. Trimming removed 6 bases from V and 2 bases from J, with 10 bases in between. Germline CDR1 reads MDHEN; CDR2 reads SYDVKM.

This chain uses TRBV30 with TRBJ2-7; a possible D gene is TRBD2 (5 bases). From germline, CDR1 is GTSNPN and CDR2 SVGIG (reference sequence). V was pared by 0 bases and J by 0 bases, with 15 bases between. CDR3 size: 16 residues. The CDR3 DNA reads as TGTGCCTGGAGTGTACATCCAGCGGCAAACTCCTACGAGCAGTACTTC. Translation: CAWSVHPAANSYEQYF.

The chain carries TRBV6-1 and TRBJ1-1, with D possibly matching TRBD1 (5 bases). Trimming left V 2 bases short and J 6 bases short, with 10 bases between. Germline CDR1 MNHNS, CDR2 SASEGT. The length of the CDR3 is 13 residues. The CDR3 loop reads CASSEIGVSEAFF. In nucleotides, the CDR3 is TGTGCCAGCAGTGAAATAGGGGTGTCTGAAGCTTTCTTT.

This sequence joins TRBV11-2 and TRBJ2-7, with 12 bases matching TRBD1. V was clipped by 5 bases and J by 2 bases; unmatched bases: 13. Germline CDR1 and CDR2: SGHAT and FQNNGV. This CDR3 is 18 amino acids long. This chain's CDR3 is CASSPLNRDRGRPYEQYF. Here the CDR3 DNA reads TGTGCCAGCAGCCCACTAAACCGGGACAGGGGGCGTCCCTACGAGCAGTACTTC.

The chain couples TRBV6-5 to TRBJ1-1, with D unclear. The CDR3 loop spans 11 amino acids. Trimming removed 5 bases at V and 14 bases at J, with 15 bases between. CDR1 and CDR2 from the germline V gene are MNHEY and SVGAGI. CDR3: CASSLIQRPFF. The DNA for the CDR3 is TGTGCCAGCAGTCTCATACAACGTCCCTTCTTT.

The chain joins TRBV5-4 to TRBJ2-2, with 7 positions matching TRBD2. V was clipped by 4 bases and J by 6 bases; unmatched bases: 12. The CDR3 contains 16 residues. CDR1 is SGHNT and CDR2 is YYREEE in the germline V gene (reference sequence). The CDR3 loop is CASSAWAPGGSGELFF. CDR3 DNA sequence: TGTGCCAGCAGCGCCTGGGCCCCGGGGGGTTCCGGGGAGCTGTTTTTT.

The rearrangement joins TRBV28 to TRBJ1-6, with D maybe TRBD1 (6 bases). The V end was cut by 8 bases, the J end by 10 bases, with 9 bases between. Per germline, CDR1 MDHEN and CDR2 SYDVKM. The CDR3 runs to 11 residues. Written as DNA, the CDR3 is TGTGCCAGCTCGGACAGATCACCCCTCCACTTT. Amino acids: CASSDRSPLHF. Complete variable domain (other parts from reference TRBV28 and TRBJ1-6): DVKVTQSSRYLVKRTGEKVFLECVQDMDHENMFWYRQDPGLGLRLIYFSYDVKMKEKGDIPEGYSVSREKKERFSLILESASTNQTSMYLCASSDRSPLHFGNGTRLTVT.

This clone was seen once. The chain links TRBV18 to TRBJ1-1; 7 nucleotides match TRBD1. The germline V gene has CDR1 KGHSH and CDR2 LQKENI. Trimming removed 1 base from V and 0 bases from J; junction bases left unmatched: 17. This CDR3 contains 20 residues. In DNA form, the CDR3 reads TGTGCCAGCTCACCACTAAGACAGGGAACGAACAGGGGCATGAACACTGAAGCTTTCTTT. It specifies CASSPLRQGTNRGMNTEAFF. The full variable domain, rest sourced from reference TRBV18 and TRBJ1-1, is NAGVMQNPRHLVRRRGQEARLRCSPMKGHSHVYWYRQLPEEGLKFMVYLQKENIIDESGMPKERFSAEFPKEGPSILRIQQVVRGDSAAYFCASSPLRQGTNRGMNTEAFFGQGTRLTVV.

The chain joins TRBV28 to TRBJ1-5; weak D call: TRBD1 (5 bases). The ends were cut back, 5 bases at V and 5 bases at J, with 13 bases in the middle. CDR1 MDHEN and CDR2 SYDVKM come from the germline V gene. The CDR3 covers 14 residues. CDR3 amino acids: CASSRTGGYQPQHF. Here the CDR3 DNA reads TGTGCCAGCAGTCGGACGGGGGGATATCAGCCCCAGCATTTT.

The chain has TRBV6-2 or TRBV6-3 and TRBJ2-4; 9 bases are a match to TRBD2. Germline-derived CDR1 and CDR2 are MNHEY and SVGEGT. The CDR3 is made up of 16 amino acids. V lost 2 bases to trimming and J lost 6 bases; unmatched junction nucleotides: 8. In DNA form, the CDR3 reads TGTGCCAGCAGTTACGGCGGAGCGGGAGGAGTAAACATTCAGTACTTC. Its protein is CASSYGGAGGVNIQYF.

This sequence joins TRBV6-1 and TRBJ2-3; D gene unclear. The CDR3 runs 13 residues. CDR1 is MNHNS and CDR2 is SASEGT in the germline V gene. Trimming removed 2 bases at V and 6 bases at J, with 9 bases between. The CDR3 region is CASSETVSDTQYF. Here the CDR3 DNA reads TGTGCCAGCAGTGAAACAGTCTCGGATACGCAGTATTTT.

The chain is built from TRBV28 and TRBJ1-1, with no clear D. CDR3 length: 15 amino acids. The ends were cut back, 1 base at V and 0 bases at J, with 9 bases in the middle. Looked up from germline, CDR1 is MDHEN and CDR2 is SYDVKM. In nucleotides, the CDR3 is TGTGCCAGCAGTTTATACCGGGGAGTGAACACTGAAGCTTTCTTT. This sequence encodes CASSLYRGVNTEAFF.

The chain couples TRBV6-5 to TRBJ1-6; no reliable D call. The V gene lost 2 bases and the J gene lost 7 bases, with 6 bases spanning the gap. Germline V lookup: CDR1 MNHEY, CDR2 SVGAGI. This CDR3 is built from 13 residues. The CDR3 sequence: CASSYRVNSPLHF. The CDR3 DNA is TGTGCCAGCAGTTACCGTGTGAATTCACCCCTCCACTTT.

V usage is TRBV7-9 and J usage is TRBJ1-4; D possibly corresponds to TRBD1 (5 bases). This CDR3 has 15 residues. In germline, CDR1 is SEHNR, CDR2 FQNEAQ (reference sequence). Trimming stripped 5 bases from V and 7 bases from J, with 17 bases between. The CDR3 loop is CASSPWEGIGEKLFF. As DNA, the CDR3 is TGTGCCAGCAGCCCTTGGGAGGGGATAGGTGAAAAACTGTTTTTT.

This rearrangement joins TRBV7-3 to TRBJ2-6; TRBD2 is a possible D gene (5 bases). Per the germline V gene, CDR1 is SGHTA and CDR2 is FQGTGA. This CDR3 is built from 16 residues. V lost 9 bases, J lost 0 bases, and 15 bases lay in between. The CDR3 DNA reads as TGTGCCAGTACCAAGGGAGCTGCCTCTGGGGCCAACGTCCTGACTTTC. This encodes CASTKGAASGANVLTF.

The chain couples TRBV3-1 (or the pseudogene TRBV3-2) to TRBJ1-2; weak D call: TRBD1 (5 bases). Germline V gives CDR1 LGHDT, CDR2 YNNKEL (reference sequence). The ends were cut back, 1 base at V and 2 bases at J, with 17 bases in the middle. The CDR3 has 17 amino acids. The chain's CDR3 is CASSQVKSGIGNYGYTF. The CDR3 DNA sequence: TGTGCCAGCAGCCAAGTTAAGTCAGGGATTGGAAACTATGGCTACACCTTC.

The chain is built from TRBV7-6 and TRBJ2-4; maybe TRBD2 (5 bases). The CDR3 runs 13 residues. Trimming took off 5 bases at V and 7 bases at J, with 12 bases between the two ends. CDR1 is SGHVS and CDR2 is FNYEAQ in the germline V gene. The CDR3 DNA follows: TGTGCCAGCAGCCTAGGGAGTGGGAACATTCAGTACTTC. This codes for CASSLGSGNIQYF.

The J gene is TRBJ1-2, the V gene TRBV12-3 or TRBV12-4; 7 nucleotides line up with TRBD1. The V gene end was trimmed by 5 bases and the J gene end by 3 bases; junction bases not matched to a gene: 3. This CDR3 comprises 13 residues. CDR3 nucleotide sequence: TGTGCCAGCAGTATGAGGGGGCACTATGGCTACACCTTC. Protein product: CASSMRGHYGYTF.

This clone appeared once. The V call is TRBV14, the J call TRBJ2-1; no clear D. Deletions cut 0 bases from V and 2 bases from J, with 8 bases between. Germline CDR1 reads SGHDN; CDR2 reads FVKESK. The CDR3 has 15 amino acids. The CDR3 DNA sequence: TGTGCCAGCAGCCAAGAGCGGATCCCCTACAATGAGCAGTTCTTC. Encoded protein: CASSQERIPYNEQFF. Based on the CDR3 plus reference TRBV14 and TRBJ2-1, the full variable domain is EAGVTQFPSHSVIEKGQTVTLRCDPISGHDNLYWYRRVMGKEIKFLLHFVKESKQDESGMPNNRFLAERTGGTYSTLKVQPAELEDSGVYFCASSQERIPYNEQFFGPGTRLTVL.

V usage is TRBV13 and J usage is TRBJ2-7; no clear D. Germline lookup yields CDR1 PRHDT and CDR2 FYEKMQ (reference sequence). This CDR3 has 12 residues. Between the trimmed V and J ends, which lost 2 bases and 5 bases, there was a span of 7 bases. The CDR3 coding sequence is TGTGCCAGCAGCTTAAAACGGGACGAGCAGTACTTC. This translates into CASSLKRDEQYF.

The rearrangement links TRBV18 to TRBJ1-2; the D is unclear. CDR1 KGHSH and CDR2 LQKENI come from the germline V gene. This CDR3 region has 14 residues. V lost 4 bases and J 2 bases, leaving 11 bases between the germline ends. The CDR3 here is CASSLAPGNYGYTF. The DNA for the CDR3 is TGTGCCAGCTCACTCGCCCCGGGAAACTATGGCTACACCTTC.